The clone carrying this TCR beta chain was seen once. Its target is not known. These data originate in a study of T cell responses to AZD1222 COVID-19 vaccine. The table came from immunoSEQ multiplex PCR; TCRdb's copy has only in-frame clones and leaves some out. This table has some 100,000 clones, roughly 90% appearing once. Whole-study results and caveats: Most donors were white British and more were female, and clonal diversity was possibly underestimated.

V lost 3 bases to trimming and J lost 3 bases, with 14 bases between them. Germline V CDR1 and CDR2: SGHTA, FQGTGA. This CDR3 is built from 16 residues. This TCR was recovered from an adult in good health. Specimen: peripheral blood, collected on day 0 of AZD1222 vaccination. The chain links TRBV7-3 to TRBJ2-2, with D perhaps matching TRBD1 or TRBD2 (6 bases each). The CDR3, as DNA: TGTGCCAGCAGCTTCCGATCGGGGGCGGACACCGGGGAGCTGTTTTTT. As protein: CASSFRSGADTGELFF. The complete variable domain, with remaining parts taken from reference TRBV7-3 and TRBJ2-2, reads GAGVSQTPSNKVTEKGKYVELRCDPISGHTALYWYRQSLGQGPEFLIYFQGTGAADDSGLPNDRFFAVRPEGSVSTLKIQRTERGDSAVYLCASSFRSGADTGELFFGEGSRLTVL.